A selection of T cell receptor beta chains follows, all from one sample in a study of T cell changes during pregnancy in multiple sclerosis. This table comes from immunoSEQ multiplex PCR, and its TCRdb copy is limited to in-frame clones, with some not included. In the table there are some 100,000 clones, around 93% of which are singletons. Sequencing was performed on peripheral blood, taken before pregnancy. The origin of the receptors is a female donor with multiple sclerosis, enrolled in a pregnancy study. CDR3s include the opening cysteine and the closing phenylalanine or tryptophan. The order of the fields is CDR3 DNA, CDR3 protein, V gene, D gene, J gene, clone size. The D gene is left open where the match is weak. The size of a clone is reported for some rows only, either as once, few or many, or as a class for expanded clones.

CDR3 DNA: TGTGCCAGCAGCGCTGGGACATTGGGGGCCAACGTCCTGACTTTC; CDR3 protein: CASSAGTLGANVLTF; V gene: TRBV9; D gene: .; J gene: TRBJ2-6; clone size: .
CDR3 DNA: TGCAGCGCGGGGGAATCGGGCGAGCAGTACTTC; CDR3 protein: CSAGESGEQYF; V gene: TRBV29-1; D gene: .; J gene: TRBJ2-7; clone size: .
CDR3 DNA: TGTGCCAGCAGTGACCCACTGGTTGATACGCAGTATTTT; CDR3 protein: CASSDPLVDTQYF; V gene: TRBV25-1; D gene: .; J gene: TRBJ2-3; clone size: once
CDR3 DNA: TGTGCCAGCAGCTTGACAGGGGGCCATGGCTACACCTTC; CDR3 protein: CASSLTGGHGYTF; V gene: TRBV7-9; D gene: TRBD1; J gene: TRBJ1-2; clone size: .
CDR3 DNA: TGTGCCAGCAGCTCAGGGGTGAAGGGCGAAAAACTGTTTTTT; CDR3 protein: CASSSGVKGEKLFF; V gene: TRBV7-6; D gene: .; J gene: TRBJ1-4; clone size: .
CDR3 DNA: TGTGCCAGCAGCTTAGACAGGCTGAGCTACGAGCAGTACTTC; CDR3 protein: CASSLDRLSYEQYF; V gene: TRBV7-8; D gene: .; J gene: TRBJ2-7; clone size: .
CDR3 DNA: TGTGCCAGCAGCTTGGCACAGGGGGCCTACGAGCAGTACTTC; CDR3 protein: CASSLAQGAYEQYF; V gene: TRBV9; D gene: TRBD1; J gene: TRBJ2-7; clone size: few
CDR3 DNA: TGTGCCAGCAGCATACTAGCGCTAACCGGGGAGCTGTTTTTT; CDR3 protein: CASSILALTGELFF; V gene: TRBV21-1; D gene: .; J gene: TRBJ2-2; clone size: .
CDR3 DNA: TGTGCCAGCAGTGGAGTAGCGGGGGGGGAAGCTTTCTTT; CDR3 protein: CASSGVAGGEAFF; V gene: TRBV2; D gene: .; J gene: TRBJ1-1; clone size: .
CDR3 DNA: TGTGCCAGCAGTGAAGCGCCGACTTCTTCCTACGAGCAGTACTTC; CDR3 protein: CASSEAPTSSYEQYF; V gene: TRBV6-1; D gene: .; J gene: TRBJ2-7; clone size: .
CDR3 DNA: TGTGCCAGCAGCTTACAGGGGGGTATGGTCCCCTATGGCTACACCTTC; CDR3 protein: CASSLQGGMVPYGYTF; V gene: TRBV11-2; D gene: TRBD1; J gene: TRBJ1-2; clone size: .
CDR3 DNA: TGCAGCGTTGCAAGCGGGAGGGGGAATGAGCAGTTCTTC; CDR3 protein: CSVASGRGNEQFF; V gene: TRBV29-1; D gene: TRBD2; J gene: TRBJ2-1; clone size: .
CDR3 DNA: TGTGCCAGCTCACGGAGGGAACAAGAGACCCAGTACTTC; CDR3 protein: CASSRREQETQYF; V gene: TRBV18; D gene: .; J gene: TRBJ2-5; clone size: .
CDR3 DNA: TGTGCCAGCAGCTTAGCGTCACAGCCCGTATCCAATGAGCAGTTCTTC; CDR3 protein: CASSLASQPVSNEQFF; V gene: TRBV7-9; D gene: .; J gene: TRBJ2-1; clone size: once
CDR3 DNA: TGTGCCACCCGAACAGGGACAGGAAACACCATATATTTT; CDR3 protein: CATRTGTGNTIYF; V gene: TRBV7-2; D gene: .; J gene: TRBJ1-3; clone size: .
CDR3 DNA: TGTGCCAGCAGTCCCCGGGACAGGGGGCTTGGAAACACCATATATTTT; CDR3 protein: CASSPRDRGLGNTIYF; V gene: TRBV27; D gene: TRBD1; J gene: TRBJ1-3; clone size: .
CDR3 DNA: TGTGCCAGTAGTTGGCTCTCTGGGGCCAACGTCCTGACTTTC; CDR3 protein: CASSWLSGANVLTF; V gene: TRBV19; D gene: .; J gene: TRBJ2-6; clone size: .
CDR3 DNA: TGTGCCAGTAGTAGCGGGGGGGGGAGTGAGACCCAGTACTTC; CDR3 protein: CASSSGGGSETQYF; V gene: TRBV19; D gene: TRBD2; J gene: TRBJ2-5; clone size: .
CDR3 DNA: TGCGCCAGCAGCTTGGCGACTTACAAATACCAAGAGACCCAGTACTTC; CDR3 protein: CASSLATYKYQETQYF; V gene: TRBV5-1; D gene: .; J gene: TRBJ2-5; clone size: .
CDR3 DNA: TGCGCCAGCAGCTGGGAGACTGACACCTACGAGCAGTACTTC; CDR3 protein: CASSWETDTYEQYF; V gene: TRBV5-1; D gene: .; J gene: TRBJ2-7; clone size: .
CDR3 DNA: TGTGCCAGCAGCCCGGGACAGACCACTGAAGCTTTCTTT; CDR3 protein: CASSPGQTTEAFF; V gene: TRBV5-4; D gene: TRBD1; J gene: TRBJ1-1; clone size: once
CDR3 DNA: TGCGCCAGCAGCCCACAGGGTATAGTAGAAGGCTACACCTTC; CDR3 protein: CASSPQGIVEGYTF; V gene: TRBV5-1; D gene: .; J gene: TRBJ1-2; clone size: .
CDR3 DNA: TGCGCCAGCAGCCAAGAGGAACAGGCCTACGAGCAGTACTTC; CDR3 protein: CASSQEEQAYEQYF; V gene: TRBV4-1; D gene: .; J gene: TRBJ2-7; clone size: .
CDR3 DNA: TGTGCCAGCAACATCCGAGGCAGAGCCTACGAGCAGTACTTC; CDR3 protein: CASNIRGRAYEQYF; V gene: TRBV28; D gene: .; J gene: TRBJ2-7; clone size: .
CDR3 DNA: TGCGCCAGCAGGGGACTAGCGGGAGTGGTCTACGAGCAGTACTTC; CDR3 protein: CASRGLAGVVYEQYF; V gene: TRBV10-2; D gene: TRBD2; J gene: TRBJ2-7; clone size: .
CDR3 DNA: TGTGCCAGCAGGCCTGAGGCAGAAATTCTCTACGAGCAGTACTTC; CDR3 protein: CASRPEAEILYEQYF; V gene: TRBV18; D gene: .; J gene: TRBJ2-7; clone size: .